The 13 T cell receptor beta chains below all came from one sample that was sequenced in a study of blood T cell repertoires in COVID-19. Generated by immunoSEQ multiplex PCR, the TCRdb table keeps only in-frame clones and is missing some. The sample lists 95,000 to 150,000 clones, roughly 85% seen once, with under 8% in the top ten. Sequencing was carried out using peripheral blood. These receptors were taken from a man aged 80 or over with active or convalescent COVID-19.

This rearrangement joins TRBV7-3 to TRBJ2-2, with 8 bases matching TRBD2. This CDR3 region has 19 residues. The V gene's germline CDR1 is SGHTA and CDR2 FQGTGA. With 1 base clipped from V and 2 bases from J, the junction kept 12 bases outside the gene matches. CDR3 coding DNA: TGTGCCAGCAGCTTAAAAGTCTGTTTACTAGCGGTAAACACCGGGGAGCTGTTTTTT. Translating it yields CASSLKVCLLAVNTGELFF.

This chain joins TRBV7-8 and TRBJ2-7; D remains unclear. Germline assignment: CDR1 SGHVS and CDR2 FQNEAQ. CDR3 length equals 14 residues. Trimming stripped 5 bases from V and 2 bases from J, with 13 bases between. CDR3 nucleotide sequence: TGTGCCAGCAGCCTAGTAAGCGTAACCTACGAGCAGTACTTC. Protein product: CASSLVSVTYEQYF.

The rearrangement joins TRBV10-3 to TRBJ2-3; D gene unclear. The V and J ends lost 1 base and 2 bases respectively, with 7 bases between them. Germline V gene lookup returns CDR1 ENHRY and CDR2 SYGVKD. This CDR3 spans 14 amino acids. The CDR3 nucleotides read TGTGCCATCAGTGAGTTGGCGGACACAGATACGCAGTATTTT. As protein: CAISELADTDTQYF.

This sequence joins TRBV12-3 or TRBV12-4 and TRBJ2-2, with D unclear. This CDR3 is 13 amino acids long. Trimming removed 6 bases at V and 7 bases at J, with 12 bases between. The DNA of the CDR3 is TGTGCCAGCAGCTCCCGTCGAGGCGGGGAGCTGTTTTTT. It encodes CASSSRRGGELFF.

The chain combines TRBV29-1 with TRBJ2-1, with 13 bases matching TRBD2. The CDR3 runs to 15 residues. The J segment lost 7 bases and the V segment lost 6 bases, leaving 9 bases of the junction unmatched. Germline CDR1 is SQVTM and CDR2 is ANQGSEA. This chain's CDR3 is CSVRTSGGFLNEQFF. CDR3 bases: TGCAGCGTACGGACTAGCGGGGGTTTTTTGAATGAGCAGTTCTTC.

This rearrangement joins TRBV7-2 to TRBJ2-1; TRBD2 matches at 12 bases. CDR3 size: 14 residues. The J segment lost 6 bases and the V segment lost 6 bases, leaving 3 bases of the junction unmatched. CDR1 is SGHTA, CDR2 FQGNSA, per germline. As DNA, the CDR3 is TGTGCCAGCAGTCTAGCGGGAGGGCCCAATGAGCAGTTCTTC. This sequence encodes CASSLAGGPNEQFF.

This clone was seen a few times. The CDR3 DNA reads TGTGCCACCAGCACTGACAGGTGGGGCTACACCTTC. Translated, it gives CATSTDRWGYTF. V gene TRBV15 combines with J gene TRBJ1-2; D is perhaps TRBD1 (6 bases). CDR1 and CDR2 from the germline V gene are LNHNV and YYDKDF (reference sequence). Trimming pared 4 bases from V and 8 bases from J, leaving 11 bases between. CDR3 length: 12 residues.

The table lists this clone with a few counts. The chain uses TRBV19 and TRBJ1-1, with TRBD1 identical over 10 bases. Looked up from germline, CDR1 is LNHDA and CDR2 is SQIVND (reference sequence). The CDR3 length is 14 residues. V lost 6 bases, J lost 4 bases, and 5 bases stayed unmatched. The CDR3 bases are TGTGCCAGTAGGGCCTGGACAGGGGGCACTGAAGCTTTCTTT. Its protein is CASRAWTGGTEAFF.

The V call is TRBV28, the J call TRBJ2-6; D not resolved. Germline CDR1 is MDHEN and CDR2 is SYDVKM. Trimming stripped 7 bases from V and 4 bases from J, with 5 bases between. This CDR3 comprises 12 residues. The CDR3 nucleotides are TGTGCCAGCACCTCCGGGGCCAACGTCCTGACTTTC. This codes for CASTSGANVLTF.

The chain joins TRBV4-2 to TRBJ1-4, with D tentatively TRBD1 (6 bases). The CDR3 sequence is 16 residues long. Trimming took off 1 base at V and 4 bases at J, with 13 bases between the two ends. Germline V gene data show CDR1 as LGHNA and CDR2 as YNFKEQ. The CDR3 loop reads CASSQASLQGNEKLFF. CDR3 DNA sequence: TGTGCCAGCAGCCAAGCCAGCCTACAGGGTAATGAAAAACTGTTTTTT.

This CDR3 is CASSGGRVGSPLHF. The CDR3, as DNA: TGTGCCAGCAGTGGCGGCAGGGTGGGTTCACCCCTCCACTTT. The chain has TRBV2 and TRBJ1-6; tentatively, D is TRBD1 (5 bases). Per the germline V gene, CDR1 is SNHLY and CDR2 is FYNNEI. Trimming removed 4 bases at V and 9 bases at J, with 13 bases between. CDR3 length: 14 amino acids.

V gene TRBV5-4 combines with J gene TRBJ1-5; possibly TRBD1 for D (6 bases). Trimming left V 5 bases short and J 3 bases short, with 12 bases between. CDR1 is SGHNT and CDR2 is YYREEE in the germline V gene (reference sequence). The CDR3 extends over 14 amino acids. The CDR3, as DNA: TGTGCCAGCAGTGAAGGACAGCACAATCAGCCCCAGCATTTT. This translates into CASSEGQHNQPQHF. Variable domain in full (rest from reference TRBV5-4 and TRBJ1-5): ETGVTQSPTHLIKTRGQQVTLRCSSQSGHNTVSWYQQALGQGPQFIFQYYREEENGRGNFPPRFSGLQFPNYSSELNVNALELDDSALYLCASSEGQHNQPQHFGDGTRLSIL.

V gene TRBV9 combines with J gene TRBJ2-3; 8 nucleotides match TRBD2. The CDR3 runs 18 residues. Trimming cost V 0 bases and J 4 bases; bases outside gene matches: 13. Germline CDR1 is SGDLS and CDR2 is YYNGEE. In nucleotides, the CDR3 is TGTGCCAGCAGCGTAGGTCTAGCGGGCCCCGGTTTGTCAGATACGCAGTATTTT. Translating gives CASSVGLAGPGLSDTQYF.